The text below deals with one T cell receptor (beta chain). This entry belongs to a study of tumor-infiltrating lymphocytes in oesophageal squamous cell carcinoma. Germline assignment: CDR1 MNHGY and CDR2 SAAAGT. The CDR3 loop spans 15 amino acids. V shed 6 bases and J shed 1 base, with 15 bases lying between them. TCRdb used MiXCR to reprocess the PCR reads, holding one entry per CDR3 protein. The table lists over 8,000 distinct CDR3 sequences, about 60% of them singletons. Source material: esophageal tumor tissue. The TCR was taken from a female donor with esophageal squamous cell carcinoma. The chain is built from TRBV6-8 and TRBJ2-5; no firm D call. This chain's CDR3 is CASSYEMGTQETQYF. The CDR3 bases are TGTGCCAGCAGCTATGAGATGGGTACCCAAGAGACCCAGTACTTC.